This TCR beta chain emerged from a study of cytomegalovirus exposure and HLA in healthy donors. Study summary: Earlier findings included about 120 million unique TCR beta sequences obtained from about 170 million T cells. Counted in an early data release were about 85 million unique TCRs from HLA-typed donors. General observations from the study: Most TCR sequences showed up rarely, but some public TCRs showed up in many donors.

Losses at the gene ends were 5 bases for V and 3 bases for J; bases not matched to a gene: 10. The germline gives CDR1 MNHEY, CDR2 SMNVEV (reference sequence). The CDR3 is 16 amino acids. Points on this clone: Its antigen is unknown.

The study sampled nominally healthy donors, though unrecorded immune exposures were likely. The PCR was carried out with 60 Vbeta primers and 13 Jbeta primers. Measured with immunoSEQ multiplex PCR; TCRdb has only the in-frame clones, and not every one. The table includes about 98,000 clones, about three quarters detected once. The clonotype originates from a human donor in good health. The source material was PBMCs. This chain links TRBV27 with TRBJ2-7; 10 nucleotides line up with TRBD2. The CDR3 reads CASSGVSTSGIYEQYF. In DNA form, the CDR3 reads TGTGCCAGCAGTGGGGTTAGCACTAGCGGGATCTACGAGCAGTACTTC.